The clone carrying this T cell receptor (beta chain) has just one count. The target antigen is unknown. The data were obtained in a study of cytomegalovirus exposure and HLA in healthy donors. Across the whole study: In an early release, HLA-typed donors contributed some 88 million unique TCR sequences. General study results and limits: An analysis done earlier found most TCR beta V segments productive about 87% or about 30% of the time. Cytomegalovirus-associated TCR beta chains were listed, numbering 164.

Primers for the PCR totalled 60 Vbeta and 13 Jbeta. As processed by the authors: Later analysis identified around 85 million unique TCR beta chains, around 10 million shared. Here immunoSEQ multiplex PCR was the method, and the copy in TCRdb shows in-frame clones only, minus some. V, J and clone size are taken as reported in that table, and D and trimming were inferred from the DNA itself. The repertoire holds around 150,000 clones, with about 75% as singletons. Trimming took off 4 bases at V and 6 bases at J, with 16 bases between the two ends. Germline assignment: CDR1 MGHRA and CDR2 YSYEKL. The CDR3 covers 14 residues.

The chain is built from TRBV4-1 and TRBJ2-7, with a weak D call TRBD2 (6 bases). The sequence was collected from a woman aged 45 to 65 in good health and CMV-seropositive. Sequenced: PBMCs. Here the CDR3 DNA reads TGCGCCAGCAGCCCCGGGATCCGGGGGATCGAGCAGTACTTC. The encoded protein is CASSPGIRGIEQYF.